This is a list of T cell receptor beta chains from one sample in a study of T cell responses to AZD1222 COVID-19 vaccine. TCRdb's copy holds only in-frame clones and misses some; the assay was immunoSEQ multiplex PCR. The repertoire holds around 150,000 clones, roughly nine tenths seen once, with roughly 1.2% in the top ten. Here the sequenced sample was peripheral blood, taken 28 days after the second AZD1222 dose. These receptors all stem from an adult who received the AZD1222 COVID-19 vaccine. Each CDR3 is given with its conserved first and last residue. A D gene is named only where the DNA matches it firmly. A row's size may be missing; if present it is once, few, many or a size class.

J: TRBJ1-1; size: -; D: -; V: TRBV2; CDR3: CASSEQGFRSRAFF; DNA: TGTGCCAGCAGCGAACAGGGTTTCCGTTCCCGCGCTTTCTTT
J: TRBJ1-2; size: -; D: -; V: TRBV10-3; CDR3: CAISEAQRDISSSYTF; DNA: TGTGCCATCAGTGAGGCCCAGCGGGACATTTCTTCAAGCTACACCTTC
J: TRBJ2-1; size: -; D: TRBD2; V: TRBV6-1; CDR3: CASSEASAGLEEQFF; DNA: TGTGCCAGCAGTGAAGCTTCAGCCGGACTAGAAGAGCAGTTCTTC
J: TRBJ2-1; size: -; D: -; V: TRBV11-3; CDR3: CASSSGATSYNEQFF; DNA: TGTGCCAGCAGCTCCGGGGCGACATCCTACAATGAGCAGTTCTTC
J: TRBJ1-1; size: -; D: TRBD1; V: TRBV9; CDR3: CASSVADRGLRTEAFF; DNA: TGTGCCAGCAGCGTAGCCGACAGGGGGCTTCGTACTGAAGCTTTCTTT
J: TRBJ2-7; size: -; D: TRBD2; V: TRBV9; CDR3: CASSVSTSMGYEQYF; DNA: TGTGCCAGCAGCGTATCGACTAGCATGGGCTACGAGCAGTACTTC
J: TRBJ2-3; size: -; D: -; V: TRBV7-2; CDR3: CASSLEVGRKGTDTQYF; DNA: TGTGCCAGCAGCTTAGAAGTAGGAAGGAAGGGCACAGATACGCAGTATTTT
J: TRBJ2-1; size: -; D: TRBD1; V: TRBV24-1; CDR3: CATSDFVQGAHEQFF; DNA: TGTGCCACCAGTGATTTTGTACAGGGGGCTCATGAGCAGTTCTTC
J: TRBJ2-5; size: -; D: -; V: TRBV25-1; CDR3: CASSSPREKETQYF; DNA: TGTGCCAGCAGTTCCCCGAGAGAGAAAGAGACCCAGTACTTC
J: TRBJ1-3; size: -; D: -; V: TRBV11-2; CDR3: CASSLDGTRATSGNTIYF; DNA: TGTGCCAGCAGCTTAGATGGGACCAGGGCCACCTCTGGAAACACCATATATTTT
J: TRBJ2-7; size: -; D: -; V: TRBV7-9; CDR3: CASSTLRGARNEQYF; DNA: TGTGCCAGCAGCACCTTAAGGGGGGCCCGGAACGAGCAGTACTTC
J: TRBJ1-5; size: -; D: -; V: TRBV19; CDR3: CASSIDAGASPQHF; DNA: TGTGCCAGTAGTATAGATGCAGGGGCGTCGCCCCAGCATTTT
J: TRBJ2-3; size: -; D: TRBD2; V: TRBV9; CDR3: CASSASGLAGVDTQYF; DNA: TGTGCCAGCAGCGCCAGCGGACTAGCGGGAGTGGATACGCAGTATTTT
J: TRBJ2-3; size: -; D: TRBD1; V: TRBV7-3; CDR3: CASSITGTGYDAGTDTQYF; DNA: TGTGCCAGCAGCATTACCGGGACAGGGTATGATGCGGGCACAGATACGCAGTATTTT
J: TRBJ1-6; size: -; D: -; V: TRBV27; CDR3: CASRETGTPRSPLHF; DNA: TGTGCCAGCAGAGAGACCGGGACTCCGCGTTCACCCCTCCACTTT
J: TRBJ1-2; size: -; D: -; V: TRBV18; CDR3: CASSPGGEIYGYTF; DNA: TGTGCCAGCTCACCTGGGGGCGAAATTTATGGCTACACCTTC
J: TRBJ2-1; size: once; D: -; V: TRBV5-6; CDR3: CASSQDRYNEQFF; DNA: TGTGCCAGCAGCCAGGACAGATACAATGAGCAGTTCTTC
J: TRBJ2-1; size: -; D: TRBD1; V: TRBV24-1; CDR3: CATSSNRGQTYNEQFF; DNA: TGTGCCACCAGTTCTAACAGGGGGCAAACGTACAATGAGCAGTTCTTC
J: TRBJ1-5; size: -; D: -; V: TRBV4-1; CDR3: CASSQVYSNQPQHF; DNA: TGCGCCAGCAGCCAAGTATATAGCAATCAGCCCCAGCATTTT
J: TRBJ2-7; size: -; D: TRBD1; V: TRBV6-8; CDR3: CASSRRIIRTGFTHEQYF; DNA: TGTGCCAGCAGCCGGAGGATAATTCGGACAGGGTTTACCCACGAGCAGTACTTC
J: TRBJ2-7; size: -; D: TRBD2; V: TRBV6-7; CDR3: CASSSVTGGPIYEQYF; DNA: TGTGCCAGCAGTTCCGTTACGGGGGGGCCCATCTACGAGCAGTACTTC
J: TRBJ1-2; size: -; D: -; V: TRBV4-2; CDR3: CASSQPEQFYGYTF; DNA: TGTGCCAGCAGCCAACCGGAACAGTTCTATGGCTACACCTTC
J: TRBJ2-5; size: -; D: -; V: TRBV19; CDR3: CASSIDFGGTQYF; DNA: TGTGCCAGTAGTATAGATTTCGGAGGGACCCAGTACTTC
J: TRBJ1-2; size: -; D: TRBD1; V: TRBV29-1; CDR3: CSVEVTGGASISYTF; DNA: TGCAGCGTTGAAGTTACAGGGGGGGCCTCTATTAGCTACACCTTC
J: TRBJ2-2; size: -; D: TRBD2; V: TRBV19; CDR3: CASSINGLAGEYGELFF; DNA: TGTGCCAGTAGTATTAACGGGCTAGCGGGGGAGTACGGGGAGCTGTTTTTT
J: TRBJ2-1; size: -; D: -; V: TRBV6-5; CDR3: CASRRAWNEQFF; DNA: TGTGCCAGCCGGCGGGCTTGGAATGAGCAGTTCTTC
J: TRBJ1-5; size: -; D: TRBD1; V: TRBV11-2; CDR3: CASSPGQGHQPQHF; DNA: TGTGCCAGCAGCCCGGGACAGGGGCATCAGCCCCAGCATTTT
J: TRBJ2-7; size: -; D: TRBD1; V: TRBV24-1; CDR3: CATSDPRQGSYEQYF; DNA: TGTGCCACCAGTGACCCGCGACAGGGTTCCTACGAGCAGTACTTC
J: TRBJ1-1; size: once; D: -; V: TRBV7-2; CDR3: CASSLVPITEAFF; DNA: TGTGCCAGCAGCTTAGTTCCGATAACTGAAGCTTTCTTT
J: TRBJ1-2; size: -; D: -; V: TRBV6-2/TRBV6-3; CDR3: CASSYSSRALVGYTF; DNA: TGTGCCAGCAGTTACTCGTCCAGGGCGCTAGTAGGCTACACCTTC
J: TRBJ1-1; size: -; D: -; V: TRBV6-5; CDR3: CASSFSSMNTEAFF; DNA: TGTGCCAGCAGTTTTAGTTCAATGAACACTGAAGCTTTCTTT
J: TRBJ1-2; size: -; D: TRBD1; V: TRBV5-1; CDR3: CASDWTGGTGSGYTF; DNA: TGCGCCAGCGATTGGACCGGAGGGACAGGGTCAGGCTACACCTTC
J: TRBJ2-5; size: -; D: -; V: TRBV19; CDR3: CASSIAPSRETQYF; DNA: TGTGCCAGTAGTATAGCCCCCTCCCGGGAGACCCAGTACTTC